This T cell receptor beta chain was recovered during a study of tumor-infiltrating lymphocytes in primary liver carcinoma. cDNA specific to TCR beta was made from 500 to 650 ng of total RNA, with a constant-region primer employed for priming. The TCR beta library was amplified through three nested multiplex PCR rounds in a modified ARM-PCR procedure. Use of TRBV1-TRBV30 forward primers with a C-beta reverse primer characterized the first two PCR rounds, which lasted around 9 cycles each. One entry per CDR3 protein, called by TCRdb with MiXCR from the multiplex PCR reads. The table lists fewer than 200,000 distinct CDR3 sequences, 70% to 90% of them singletons. Details on this clonotype: A read error may produce the germline difference seen at one junction end.

The CDR3 is 16 residues long. From unsorted bulk tissue weighing roughly 18-30 mg, DNA and RNA were co-extracted. The sequence was collected from a man aged 35-49 years with primary liver carcinoma and hepatitis B virus infection. The material sequenced was tumor tissue from primary liver carcinoma. The chain combines TRBV12-3 or TRBV12-4 with TRBJ2-3; 11 positions agree with TRBD2. CDR3 residues: CASSSMTSGVTYTQYF. The CDR3 DNA reads as TGTGCCAGCAGTTCGATGACTAGCGGGGTCACATATACGCAGTATTTT.